This TCR beta chain was sequenced during a study of shared clonotypes between healthy human individuals. The overall study: Used for every donor were three CD4 naive, three CD4 memory, two CD8 naive and one CD8 memory plate. Overall study findings and caveats: Read depth was anticipated to influence clonotype sharing among donors.

V lost 7 bases and J 13 bases, leaving 17 bases between the germline ends. Germline V gives CDR1 SGHAT, CDR2 FQNNGV. CDR3 length equals 12 residues. A CD45RA-negative memory subset and a CD45RA+ naive subset were separated from the CD4+ cells. In the original workflow: Junction-only immunoSEQ data arrived without quality scores, meaning filtering differed. Only in-frame clones appear in the TCRdb table, and some are missing; sequencing was by immunoSEQ multiplex PCR. V and J calls and clone size are those listed in that table; D and trimming were worked out from the DNA. The sample comprises over 850,000 clones, around 82% of which are singletons, and approximately 0.52% rests with the top ten. A note on this clone: The antigen is not known.

Source material: memory CD4+ T cells from PBMCs. Subset noted: CD45RA-negative fraction. The V and J genes are TRBV11-2 and TRBJ2-1; TRBD2 is a possible D gene (5 bases). This TCR came from a man between 18 and 29 years old in good health. Some clones in this sample may be carry-over from other donors' samples. The CDR3 protein is CASTVVARGQFF. For the CDR3, the DNA is TGTGCCAGCACCGTCGTAGCGAGAGGACAGTTCTTC.